There are a few counts of the clone carrying this T cell receptor beta chain. Its specificity is unknown. TCRdb reprocessed the reads with MiXCR, giving one entry per CDR3 protein. Counted here are fewer than 65,000 distinct CDR3 sequences, roughly 20% occurring once; the ten biggest clones make up less than 30%. These data belong to a study of T cell repertoires in cytomegalovirus infection. Looking at the study overall: Recently identified HLA-C-restricted and well-studied HLA-B-restricted CMV epitopes were used. Indications of both CMV infection and matching HLA type were provided by public TCR beta signatures. Findings and caveats of the study: Identification of carriers of CMV plus the relevant HLA was performed using cumulative public TCR beta family frequency. HLA-C-restricted CMV-specific TCR beta clonotypes were dominant in the ex vivo response.

Trimming removed 7 bases from V and 4 bases from J, with 14 bases in between. From germline, CDR1 is MDHEN and CDR2 SYDVKM. The CDR3 covers 14 residues. The chain carries TRBV28 and TRBJ2-1, with D perhaps TRBD2 (6 bases). The TCR was taken from a human donor in good health (CMV status not recorded). Some clones in this sample may be carry-over from other donors' samples. Sample: CD8+ T cells from cultured PBMCs, taken from culture after CMV antigen stimulation. The CDR3 DNA follows: TGTGCCAGCACGGGGCTAGCGAGATACAATGAGCAGTTCTTC. Protein sequence: CASTGLARYNEQFF. Based on the CDR3 plus reference TRBV28 and TRBJ2-1, the full variable domain is DVKVTQSSRYLVKRTGEKVFLECVQDMDHENMFWYRQDPGLGLRLIYFSYDVKMKEKGDIPEGYSVSREKKERFSLILESASTNQTSMYLCASTGLARYNEQFFGPGTRLTVL.